The 9 T cell receptor beta chains presented below share a single source sample, sequenced in a study of T cells expressing NK-cell markers. Each CDR3 protein gets one entry in TCRdb, which reprocessed the 5' RACE reads and gives no DNA. The data show 130,000 to 150,000 distinct CDR3 sequences, and the top ten clones hold 12%. Sequencing was carried out using blood T cells: a sorted CD56 or NKG2C T cell subset, CD4+ or CD8+ T cells, or bulk PBMC T cells (not recorded which). The receptors come from a man aged 18 to 30 in good health.

The gene calls are TRBV7-9 and TRBJ2-2; TCRdb names TRBD1, which stays unverified in the absence of DNA. The CDR3 totals 16 residues. Germline V lookup: CDR1 SEHNR, CDR2 FQNEAQ (reference sequence). The CDR3: CASTTSATGGTGELFF.

The V and J genes are TRBV5-1 and TRBJ2-1; TCRdb gives TRBD1 as the D gene, but with no DNA this cannot be confirmed. Germline CDR1 reads SGHRS; CDR2 reads YFSETQ. The CDR3 has 19 amino acids. CDR3 protein: CASSFRPGGALALWNEQFF. The full variable domain, completed using reference TRBV5-1 and TRBJ2-1, is KAGVTQTPRYLIKTRGQQVTLSCSPISGHRSVSWYQQTPGQGLQFLFEYFSETQRNKGNFPGRFSGRQFSNSRSEMNVSTLELGDSALYLCASSFRPGGALALWNEQFFGPGTRLTVL.

This sequence joins TRBV4-3 and TRBJ1-1. The CDR3 extends over 15 amino acids. CDR1 is LGHNA, CDR2 YSLEER, per germline. This chain's CDR3 is CASSQDFDLDTEAFF.

The chain couples TRBV20-1 to TRBJ2-7; without DNA, the TCRdb call of TRBD2 cannot be checked. The CDR3 is 15 amino acids. Germline CDR1 reads DFQATT; CDR2 reads SNEGSKA (reference sequence). CDR3 sequence: CSARDTSGTRAEQYF.

The chain recombines TRBV10-2 with TRBJ2-3; TCRdb lists TRBD2, though no DNA is available to test this call. The CDR3 totals 17 residues. The V gene's germline CDR1 is WSHSY and CDR2 SAAADI. The CDR3 loop is CASWGTSGERGTDTQYF.

This rearrangement joins TRBV20-1 to TRBJ2-1. The germline gives CDR1 DFQATT, CDR2 SNEGSKA (reference sequence). The CDR3 loop spans 11 amino acids. The CDR3 sequence: CSARDDMEQFF.

V gene TRBV7-8 combines with J gene TRBJ2-2; TCRdb outputs TRBD2, but without DNA this stays unchecked. The length of the CDR3 is 15 residues. Germline lookup yields CDR1 SGHVS and CDR2 FQNEAQ. CDR3: CASSLAGPWTGELFF.

The genes are TRBV10-3 and TRBJ1-5. The CDR3 spans 16 residues. Germline V gives CDR1 ENHRY, CDR2 SYGVKD. The CDR3 region is CAISERNVHRNQPQHF.

V and J are TRBV30 and TRBJ2-3; TCRdb returns TRBD2, unconfirmable since there is no DNA. Germline values: CDR1 GTSNPN, CDR2 SVGIG (reference sequence). This CDR3 is built from 15 residues. The CDR3 sequence: CAWTGGGLSTDTQYF.